Presented here are 32 T cell receptor beta chains from one specimen sequenced in a study of read filtering for tumor transcriptome and immune sequencing. This library used roughly 400 ng RNA and molecular barcoded adaptors spanning alpha/delta and beta/gamma chains. TCRdb called the reads again in MiXCR, with one record for every CDR3 protein. Of some 130,000 distinct CDR3 sequences in the sample, approximately 13% were seen once. Sequencing was carried out using a population of CD138-negative cells sorted from bone marrow. The source of these receptors is a donor aged 40 or older with multiple myeloma.

This clonotype was counted ten times or more. This chain joins TRBV7-8 and TRBJ1-4; possible D gene TRBD1, 5 bases. Trimming left V 5 bases short and J 11 bases short, with 21 bases between. The CDR3 is 15 residues long. Germline CDR1 SGHVS, CDR2 FQNEAQ. In nucleotides, the CDR3 is TGTGCCAGCAGCGGGGTGGGGGGTTTAACTTCCAAACTGTTTTTT. This translates into CASSGVGGLTSKLFF.

This clonotype was observed a single time. A far larger clone differs by one base, so this is likely a read error. V is TRBV29-1 and J is TRBJ1-6; maybe TRBD1 (6 bases). The end of the DNA is better explained by TRBJ1-1, so the J call may be wrong. The CDR3 contains 15 residues. Germline assignment: CDR1 SQVTM and CDR2 ANQGSEA. CDR3 amino acids: CSVGGGGVSRTGAFF. The CDR3, as DNA: TGCAGCGTTGGGGGAGGGGGTGTTTCTCGAACTGGAGCTTTCTTT.

This clonotype showed up just a few times. This sequence joins TRBV19 and TRBJ1-5; the match to TRBD1 covers 7 bases. With V trimmed by 6 bases and J by 5 bases, 13 bases remained unmatched. The germline V gene encodes CDR1 LNHDA and CDR2 SQIVND (reference sequence). The CDR3 has 16 amino acids. The CDR3 DNA follows: TGTGCCAGTAGACCCCTCGAAAGAGGGGGCTATCAGCCCCAGCATTTT. It is translated as CASRPLERGGYQPQHF.

This rearrangement joins TRBV28 to TRBJ1-1; D remains ambiguous. Germline CDR1 MDHEN, CDR2 SYDVKM. The CDR3 is made up of 14 amino acids. V lost 5 bases, J lost 4 bases, and 14 bases lay in between. The DNA of the CDR3 is TGTGCCAGCAGTCCACATGGCGGGTTCACTGAAGCTTTCTTT. Translation gives CASSPHGGFTEAFF.

This clonotype was observed many times. V is TRBV11-2 and J is TRBJ2-1, with 12 bases aligning to TRBD2. The germline V gene has CDR1 SGHAT and CDR2 FQNNGV. The CDR3 extends over 13 amino acids. Trimming cost V 0 bases and J 13 bases; bases outside gene matches: 1. CDR3 protein: CASSLELAGGQFF. CDR3 nucleotide sequence: TGTGCCAGCAGCTTAGAACTAGCGGGAGGACAGTTCTTC.

This clonotype showed up many times. This sequence joins TRBV10-3 and TRBJ2-3; TRBD1 aligns across 9 bases. The CDR3 length is 16 residues. Germline V gene data show CDR1 as ENHRY and CDR2 as SYGVKD. Trimming took 2 bases from V and 7 from J; bases not matched to a gene: 10. In DNA form, the CDR3 reads TGTGCCATCAGTGAGCCCGGGACAGGGACCCCGAATACGCAGTATTTT. Amino acid sequence: CAISEPGTGTPNTQYF.

This clonotype was counted at least ten times. The chain couples TRBV29-1 to TRBJ1-2; no definite D call. V lost 7 bases and J 2 bases, leaving 11 bases between the germline ends. Germline-derived CDR1 and CDR2 are SQVTM and ANQGSEA. The CDR3 has 12 amino acids. The CDR3 DNA sequence: TGCAGCGCAAGCAGGCTAAACTATGGCTACACCTTC. Protein product: CSASRLNYGYTF. The full variable domain, its missing parts supplied by reference TRBV29-1 and TRBJ1-2, is SAVISQKPSRDICQRGTSLTIQCQVDSQVTMMFWYRQQPGQSLTLIATANQGSEATYESGFVIDKFPISRPNLTFSTLTVSNMSPEDSSIYLCSASRLNYGYTFGSGTRLTVV.

The chain combines TRBV14 with TRBJ1-5; no firm D call. Germline lookup yields CDR1 SGHDN and CDR2 FVKESK. Trimming removed 1 base at V and 9 bases at J, with 7 bases between. The CDR3 sequence is 12 residues long. Here the CDR3 reads CASSQVGMPQHF. The CDR3 coding sequence is TGTGCCAGCAGCCAAGTGGGGATGCCCCAGCATTTT. Full variable domain (rest looked up from reference TRBV14 and TRBJ1-5): EAGVTQFPSHSVIEKGQTVTLRCDPISGHDNLYWYRRVMGKEIKFLLHFVKESKQDESGMPNNRFLAERTGGTYSTLKVQPAELEDSGVYFCASSQVGMPQHFGDGTRLSIL.

This chain joins TRBV7-9 and TRBJ2-4; 7 positions agree with TRBD1. The CDR3 loop spans 15 amino acids. CDR1 and CDR2 from the germline V gene are SEHNR and FQNEAQ (reference sequence). The V gene end was trimmed by 0 bases and the J gene end by 7 bases; junction bases not matched to a gene: 6. CDR3 sequence: CASSLAGTQGNIQYF. CDR3 coding DNA: TGTGCCAGCAGCTTAGCTGGGACACAGGGGAACATTCAGTACTTC.

This clonotype was counted ten times or more. The genes are TRBV12-3 or TRBV12-4 and TRBJ2-1, with a possible D match to TRBD1 (6 bases). This CDR3 contains 15 residues. Trimming pared 6 bases from V and 1 base from J, leaving 13 bases between. The CDR3 nucleotides are TGTGCCAGCAGAGTCAGGGGTCCTTCCTACAATGAGCAGTTCTTC. Translated, it gives CASRVRGPSYNEQFF.

Points on this clonotype: A much larger clone lies a single base off, so this may be a read error. The CDR3 loop reads CASSEGTSGYNEQSF. CDR3 nucleotide sequence: TGTGCCAGCAGCGAGGGGACTAGCGGCTACAATGAGCAGTCCTTC. The chain couples TRBV9 to TRBJ2-1; the match to TRBD2 covers 11 bases. The CDR3 is 15 residues long. In germline, CDR1 is SGDLS, CDR2 YYNGEE.

As to this clonotype: This clone may be a read error of a much larger clone one base away. The chain employs TRBV29-1 and TRBJ2-7, with D possibly being TRBD1 (5 bases). The CDR3 totals 16 residues. From germline, CDR1 is SQVTM and CDR2 ANQGSEA. The CDR3 loop is CNVEALGASARLEQYF. The CDR3 DNA follows: TGCAACGTTGAAGCCCTAGGGGCTAGTGCCAGACTCGAGCAGTACTTC.

About this clonotype: Without the conserved terminal phenylalanine or tryptophan, this CDR3 likely stems from a read error. This chain links TRBV3-1 with TRBJ2-1; TRBD2 matches at 15 bases. V dropped 0 bases and J dropped 8; count of bases not matched to a gene: 17. Germline V gene data show CDR1 as LGHDT and CDR2 as YNNKEL (reference sequence). There are 21 residues in the CDR3. The CDR3 nucleotides read TGTGCCAGCAGCCAAGATCTTCGGACTAGCGGGAGGGCCAGGAAAGGTGATGAGCAGTTCTCC. This translates into CASSQDLRTSGRARKGDEQFS.

Ten or more counts support this clonotype. The chain carries TRBV7-9 and TRBJ2-2, with D perhaps matching TRBD2 (5 bases). Germline V gives CDR1 SEHNR, CDR2 FQNEAQ (reference sequence). CDR3 size: 16 residues. V shed 3 bases and J shed 6 bases, with 17 bases lying between them. CDR3 bases: TGTGCCAGCAGCTTGTTTGGAGGTGCGATGGCCGGGGAGCTGTTTTTT. Translation gives CASSLFGGAMAGELFF.

This clonotype has only a few counts. V is TRBV19 and J is TRBJ2-7; 9 positions match TRBD1. The germline V gene encodes CDR1 LNHDA and CDR2 SQIVND (reference sequence). This CDR3 spans 14 amino acids. The V segment lost 4 bases and the J segment 2 bases; nucleotides outside the gene matches: 3. The DNA for the CDR3 is TGTGCCAGTAGTAGGACAGGGGTAGCCTACGAGCAGTACTTC. Protein sequence: CASSRTGVAYEQYF.

There are many counts of this clonotype. As DNA, the CDR3 is TGCAGTGCTAGGGGGACTAGCGGGAGGTCGCCGTTCTTC. Translating it yields CSARGTSGRSPFF. V gene TRBV20-1 combines with J gene TRBJ2-1; TRBD2 matches at 15 bases. The V gene end was trimmed by 3 bases and the J gene end by 15 bases; junction bases not matched to a gene: 6. The V gene's germline CDR1 is DFQATT and CDR2 SNEGSKA (reference sequence). This CDR3 spans 13 amino acids.

This clonotype was picked up many times. The rearrangement joins TRBV7-3 to TRBJ2-2; D remains unclear. The CDR3 consists of 14 residues. From germline, CDR1 is SGHTA and CDR2 FQGTGA. Trimming took off 2 bases at V and 3 bases at J, with 7 bases between the two ends. CDR3 in amino acids: CASSLVQDTGELFF. The CDR3 nucleotides read TGTGCCAGCAGCTTAGTTCAAGACACCGGGGAGCTGTTTTTT.

In its sample, this clonotype was seen many times. The chain has TRBV7-8 and TRBJ1-1, with D maybe TRBD1 (5 bases). Germline values: CDR1 SGHVS, CDR2 FQNEAQ. Trimming took off 0 bases at V and 1 base at J, with 12 bases between the two ends. CDR3 size: 16 residues. As DNA, the CDR3 is TGTGCCAGCAGCTTAGCGGGGGAAGGGGCGAACACTGAAGCTTTCTTT. Protein: CASSLAGEGANTEAFF.

This clonotype was seen repeatedly, ten times or more. The chain couples TRBV20-1 to TRBJ2-1; no clear D gene. CDR1 DFQATT and CDR2 SNEGSKA come from the germline V gene (reference sequence). V lost 6 bases, J lost 8 bases, and 23 bases lay in between. The CDR3 is 15 amino acids. CDR3 sequence (DNA): TGCAGTGCCCAGACCCCGGGCCGAGCAGGAGATGAGCAGTTCTTC. It is translated as CSAQTPGRAGDEQFF.

This clonotype appeared many times. The V call is TRBV12-3 or TRBV12-4, the J call TRBJ2-2; D is unresolved. CDR3 size: 14 residues. V was cut by 7 bases and J by 6 bases, with 15 bases left in between. The CDR3 region is CASTPGSRPGELFF. The CDR3 DNA follows: TGTGCCAGCACCCCAGGAAGCCGTCCCGGGGAGCTGTTTTTT.

The CDR3 DNA sequence: TGTGCCAGCAGCCCCCAATATGGGTTTGGGAGCGTAGCGGAAGAGACCCAGTACTTC. Translated: CASSPQYGFGSVAEETQYF. The chain recombines TRBV14 with TRBJ2-5; tentatively, D is TRBD2 (6 bases). The V end lost 4 bases, the J end lost 3 bases, and 27 bases lay between the germline ends. CDR1 is SGHDN, CDR2 FVKESK, per germline. This CDR3 is built from 19 residues.

This clonotype was observed at least ten times. The gene calls are TRBV27 and TRBJ2-7, with 7 bases lining up with TRBD1. Germline CDR1 is MNHEY and CDR2 is SMNVEV (reference sequence). This CDR3 is built from 15 residues. The ends lost 2 bases at V and 4 bases at J; junction bases unmatched: 8. CDR3 amino acids: CASSLRDSTRYEQYF. DNA of the CDR3: TGTGCCAGCAGTTTACGGGACAGTACGAGATACGAGCAGTACTTC.

This clonotype has ten or more counts. The chain recombines TRBV12-3 or TRBV12-4 with TRBJ2-7; TRBD2 might be the D (6 bases). The germline V and J ends were trimmed by 2 bases and 6 bases, with 20 bases remaining between them. The CDR3 is 16 residues long. CDR3 residues: CASSLRVAATLGEQYF. In DNA form, the CDR3 reads TGTGCCAGCAGTTTACGGGTAGCGGCAACTCTGGGCGAGCAGTACTTC.

The sample holds many counts of this clonotype. This chain uses TRBV4-1 with TRBJ2-4; 9 positions agree with TRBD2. V shed 1 base and J 0 bases; nucleotides not matched to a gene: 10. The CDR3 has 19 amino acids. Germline CDR1 is MGHRA and CDR2 is YSYEKL. DNA of the CDR3: TGCGCCAGCAGCCAAGGCCCTAGCGGGACTATTTTAGCCAAAAACATTCAGTACTTC. Translated: CASSQGPSGTILAKNIQYF.

This clonotype was counted ten times or more. The rearrangement joins TRBV7-9 to TRBJ1-5, with no clear D. The germline CDR1 and CDR2 sequences are SEHNR and FQNEAQ (reference sequence). V lost 1 base, J lost 3 bases, and 7 bases lay in between. The CDR3 consists of 14 residues. This chain's CDR3 is CASSLGQYNQPQHF. DNA of the CDR3: TGTGCCAGCAGCTTAGGTCAGTACAATCAGCCCCAGCATTTT.

This clonotype was seen many times. The CDR3 sequence: CASSARPDSLFSGANVLTF. In DNA, the CDR3 is TGTGCCAGCAGCGCCCGCCCGGACAGTCTATTCTCTGGGGCCAACGTCCTGACTTTC. This chain uses TRBV9 with TRBJ2-6; the D gene is possibly TRBD1 (6 bases). Germline CDR1 reads SGDLS; CDR2 reads YYNGEE. The CDR3 is 19 residues long. V was clipped by 3 bases and J by 0 bases, with 19 bases between them.

This clonotype occurred many times. The chain joins TRBV5-4 to TRBJ2-7, with 8 bases aligning to TRBD2. Germline loops: CDR1 SGHNT, CDR2 YYREEE (reference sequence). V was pared by 4 bases and J by 2 bases, with 5 bases of the junction left unmatched. The CDR3 totals 14 residues. The CDR3 nucleotides are TGTGCCAGCAGCCCACAAGCGGGAGCCTACGAGCAGTACTTC. It specifies CASSPQAGAYEQYF.

In this sample, this clonotype turned up many times. This chain joins TRBV29-1 and TRBJ2-3; 7 bases match TRBD2. Germline assignment: CDR1 SQVTM and CDR2 ANQGSEA. The CDR3 spans 15 residues. CDR3 nucleotides: TGCAGGGTCGTTGGGGCGGGAGCTTCGGCAGATACGCAGTATTTT. It yields the protein CRVVGAGASADTQYF.

This clonotype was recorded at least ten times. J is TRBJ1-5 and V is TRBV29-1; TRBD1 is a possible D gene (6 bases). The V end lost 4 bases, the J end lost 6 bases, and 10 bases lay between the germline ends. CDR1 is SQVTM and CDR2 is ANQGSEA in the germline V gene. This CDR3 comprises 12 residues. As DNA, the CDR3 is TGCAGCGTTGGGGGGCATGGTCAGCCCCAGCATTTT. Translated, it gives CSVGGHGQPQHF.

This clonotype has a count of ten or more. The chain employs TRBV7-9 and TRBJ2-1; 7 bases are a match to TRBD2. The CDR3 is 14 amino acids. Germline V gene sequence: CDR1 SEHNR, CDR2 FQNEAQ (reference sequence). The V segment lost 3 bases and the J segment 3 bases; nucleotides outside the gene matches: 2. CDR3 loop: CASSFVAGYNEQFF. The CDR3 DNA reads TGTGCCAGCAGCTTTGTAGCGGGCTACAATGAGCAGTTCTTC.

Ten or more counts support this clonotype. This chain links TRBV20-1 with TRBJ2-7; 9 nucleotides match TRBD2. This CDR3 has 13 amino acids. V gave up 5 bases and J gave up 5 bases; unmatched junction bases: 7. The germline V gene has CDR1 DFQATT and CDR2 SNEGSKA (reference sequence). Here the CDR3 DNA reads TGCAGTGCTTTTAGCGGGAGAATCGACGAGCAGTACTTC. Protein product: CSAFSGRIDEQYF.

This clonotype was seen many times. V is TRBV20-1 and J is TRBJ2-7; D may match TRBD1 or TRBD2 (5 bases each). In germline, CDR1 is DFQATT, CDR2 SNEGSKA (reference sequence). With 0 bases removed from V and 3 bases from J, the gap between germline ends came to 18 bases. CDR3 length: 16 amino acids. The CDR3 DNA follows: TGCAGTGCTAGAGAGGCCGGGACCCCGAGGAGCTACGAGCAGTACTTC. Protein product: CSAREAGTPRSYEQYF.